A single sample is the source of the 2 T cell receptor beta chains below, sequenced in a study of T-cell reconstitution after alpha-beta-depleted transplantation in children. Library preparation (for TCRbeta) was performed with unique molecular identifiers. TCRdb processed the PCR reads anew with MiXCR; each CDR3 protein has one entry. The sample lists approximately 190,000 distinct CDR3 sequences; 8.4% were seen once. Sequenced here: PBMCs, mostly from graft donor cells, sampled 360 days after TCRalphabeta/CD19-depleted stem cell transplant. All receptors come from a male patient between 2 and 10 years old who had a stem cell transplant for acute myeloid leukemia, so the T cells may come from the graft donor.

The CDR3 DNA follows: TGCAGTGCTGGACCACCTCCGGGACGAGGGTCCTACAATCAGCCCCAGCATTTT. Translating gives CSAGPPPGRGSYNQPQHF. The rearrangement links TRBV20-1 to TRBJ1-5, with D possibly being TRBD1 (5 bases). This CDR3 comprises 18 residues. CDR1 and CDR2 from the germline V gene are DFQATT and SNEGSKA (reference sequence). Trimming took off 5 bases at V and 3 bases at J, with 26 bases between the two ends.

CDR3 nucleotides: TGCAGTGCTAGAGACGCGTTCAGGGGAGAGACCCAGTACTTC. This translates into CSARDAFRGETQYF. The V and J genes are TRBV20-1 and TRBJ2-5; the D gene is possibly TRBD1 (6 bases). The V end was cut by 0 bases, the J end by 4 bases, with 12 bases between. There are 14 residues in the CDR3. The germline V gene encodes CDR1 DFQATT and CDR2 SNEGSKA (reference sequence).